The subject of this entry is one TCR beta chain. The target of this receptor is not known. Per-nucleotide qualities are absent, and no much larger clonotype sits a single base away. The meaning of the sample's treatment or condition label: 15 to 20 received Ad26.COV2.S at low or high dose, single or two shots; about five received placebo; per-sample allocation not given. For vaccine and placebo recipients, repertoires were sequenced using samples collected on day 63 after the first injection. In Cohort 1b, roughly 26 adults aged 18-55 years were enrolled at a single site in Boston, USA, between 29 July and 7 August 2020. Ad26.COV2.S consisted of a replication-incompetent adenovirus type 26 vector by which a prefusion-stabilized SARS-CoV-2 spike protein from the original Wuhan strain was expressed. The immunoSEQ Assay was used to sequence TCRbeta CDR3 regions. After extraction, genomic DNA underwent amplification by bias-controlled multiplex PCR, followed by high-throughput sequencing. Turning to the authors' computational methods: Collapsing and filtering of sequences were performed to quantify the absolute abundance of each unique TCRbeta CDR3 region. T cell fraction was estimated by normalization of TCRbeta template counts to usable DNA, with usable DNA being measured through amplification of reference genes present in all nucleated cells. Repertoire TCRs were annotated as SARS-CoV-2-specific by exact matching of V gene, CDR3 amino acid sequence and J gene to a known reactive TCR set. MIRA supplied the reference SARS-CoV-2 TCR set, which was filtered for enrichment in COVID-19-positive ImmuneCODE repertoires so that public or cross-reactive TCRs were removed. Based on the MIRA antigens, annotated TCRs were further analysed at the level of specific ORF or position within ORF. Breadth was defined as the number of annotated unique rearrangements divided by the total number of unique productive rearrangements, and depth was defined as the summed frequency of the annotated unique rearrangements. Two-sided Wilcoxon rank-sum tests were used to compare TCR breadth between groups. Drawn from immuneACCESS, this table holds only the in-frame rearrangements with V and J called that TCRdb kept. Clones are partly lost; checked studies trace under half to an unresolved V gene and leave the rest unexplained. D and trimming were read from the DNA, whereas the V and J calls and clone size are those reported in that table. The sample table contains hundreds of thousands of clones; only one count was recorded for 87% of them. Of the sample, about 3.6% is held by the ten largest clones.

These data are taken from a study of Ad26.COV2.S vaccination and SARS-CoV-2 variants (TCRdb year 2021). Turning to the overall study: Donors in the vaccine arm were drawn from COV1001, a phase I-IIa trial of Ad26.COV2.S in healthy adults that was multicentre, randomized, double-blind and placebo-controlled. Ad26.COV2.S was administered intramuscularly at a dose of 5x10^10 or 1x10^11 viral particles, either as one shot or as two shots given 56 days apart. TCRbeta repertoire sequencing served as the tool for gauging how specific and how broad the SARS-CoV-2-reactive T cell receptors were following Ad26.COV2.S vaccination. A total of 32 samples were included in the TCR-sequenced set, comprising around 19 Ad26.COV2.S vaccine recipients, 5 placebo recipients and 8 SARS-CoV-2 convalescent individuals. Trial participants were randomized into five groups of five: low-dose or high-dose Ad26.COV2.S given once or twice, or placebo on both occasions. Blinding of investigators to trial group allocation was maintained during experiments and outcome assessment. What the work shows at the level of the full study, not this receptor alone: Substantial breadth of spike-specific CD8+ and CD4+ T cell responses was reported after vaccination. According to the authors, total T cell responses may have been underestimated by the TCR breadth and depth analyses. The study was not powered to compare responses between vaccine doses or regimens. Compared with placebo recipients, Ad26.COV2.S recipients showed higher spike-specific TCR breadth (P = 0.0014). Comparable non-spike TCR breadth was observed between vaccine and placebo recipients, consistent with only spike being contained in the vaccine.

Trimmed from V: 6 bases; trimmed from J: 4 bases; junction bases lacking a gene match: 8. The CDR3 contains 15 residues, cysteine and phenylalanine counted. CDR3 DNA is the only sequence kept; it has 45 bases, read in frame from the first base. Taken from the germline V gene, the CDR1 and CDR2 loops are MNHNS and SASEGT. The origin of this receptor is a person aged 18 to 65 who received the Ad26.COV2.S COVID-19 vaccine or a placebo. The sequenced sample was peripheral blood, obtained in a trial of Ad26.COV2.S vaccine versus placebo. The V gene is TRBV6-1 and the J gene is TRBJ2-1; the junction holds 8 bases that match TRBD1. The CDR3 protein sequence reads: CASSEQGAVYNEQFF. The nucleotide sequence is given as TGTGCCAGCAGCGAGCAGGGGGCTGTGTACAATGAGCAGTTCTTC.